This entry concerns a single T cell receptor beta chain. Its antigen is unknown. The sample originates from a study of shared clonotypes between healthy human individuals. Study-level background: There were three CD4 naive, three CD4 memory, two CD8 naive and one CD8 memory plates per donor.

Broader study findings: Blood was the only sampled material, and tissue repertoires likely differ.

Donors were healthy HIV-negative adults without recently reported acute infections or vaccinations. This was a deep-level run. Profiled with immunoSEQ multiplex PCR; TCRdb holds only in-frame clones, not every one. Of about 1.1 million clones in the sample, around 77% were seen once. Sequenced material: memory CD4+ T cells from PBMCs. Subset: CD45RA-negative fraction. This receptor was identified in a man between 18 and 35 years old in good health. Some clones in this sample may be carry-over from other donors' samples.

CDR3 region: CASSEREGQLDEQFF. CDR3 bases: TGCGCCAGCAGCGAAAGGGAGGGCCAATTGGATGAGCAGTTCTTC. The chain recombines TRBV4-1 with TRBJ2-1, with TRBD2 matching 7 bases. CDR1 is MGHRA and CDR2 is YSYEKL in the germline V gene. This CDR3 region has 15 residues. V lost 5 bases, J lost 8 bases, and 12 bases stayed unmatched.